This T cell receptor beta chain was captured in a study of CD8 T cells in ankylosing spondylitis. Whole-study results and caveats: It appeared that ankylosing spondylitis blood was characterized by a TCR beta motif of several highly homologous variants. Reported data indicate significant enrichment of disease-linked clones within matched ankylosing spondylitis synovial fluid.

The CDR3 is 13 amino acids. From germline, CDR1 is MNHNS and CDR2 SASEGT. V was clipped by 7 bases and J by 10 bases, with 14 bases between them. Concerning this clonotype itself: The antigen remains unidentified.

Via MiXCR, TCRdb re-called the 5' RACE reads, giving one row per CDR3 protein. The sample includes fewer than 450,000 distinct CDR3 sequences, roughly 15% seen only once; the top ten take approximately 1%. V usage is TRBV6-1 and J usage is TRBJ1-6; a weak D match, TRBD1 (6 bases). This TCR derives from a male donor with ankylosing spondylitis. The specimen was blood, either unsorted or a sorted T cell fraction (not recorded which). CDR3 loop: CASTDRRDSPLHF. The CDR3 DNA sequence: TGTGCCAGCACTGACAGGAGGGACTCACCCCTCCACTTT.